This T cell receptor beta chain was observed in a study of blood T cell repertoires in COVID-19. Germline V gives CDR1 SEHNR, CDR2 FQNEAQ (reference sequence). There are 14 residues in the CDR3. Trimming took 5 bases from V and 3 from J; bases not matched to a gene: 6. Measured with immunoSEQ multiplex PCR; TCRdb has only the in-frame clones, and not every one. This sample has about 110,000 clones; about 88% occur once, and the top ten carry roughly 3.3%. This chain uses TRBV7-9 with TRBJ2-7; 8 nucleotides line up with TRBD2. The TCR was taken from a woman in her 50s with acute or convalescent COVID-19. Specimen: peripheral blood. CDR3 residues: CASSRGGLSYEQYF. CDR3 bases: TGTGCCAGCAGCCGGGGGGGGCTGAGCTACGAGCAGTACTTC. The full variable domain, in which reference TRBV7-9 and TRBJ2-7 provide the parts outside the CDR3, is DTGVSQNPRHKITKRGQNVTFRCDPISEHNRLYWYRQTLGQGPEFLTYFQNEAQLEKSRLLSDRFSAERPKGSFSTLEIQRTEQGDSAMYLCASSRGGLSYEQYFGPGTRLTVT.